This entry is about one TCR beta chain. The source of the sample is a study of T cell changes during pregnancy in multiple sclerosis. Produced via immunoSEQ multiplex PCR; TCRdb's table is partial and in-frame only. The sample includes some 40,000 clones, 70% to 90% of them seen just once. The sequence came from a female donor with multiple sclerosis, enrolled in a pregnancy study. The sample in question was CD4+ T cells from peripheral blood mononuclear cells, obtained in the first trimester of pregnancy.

CDR3 coding DNA: TGTGCTAGTGGTTACTCTTCAGGGGGGTACCACTACGAGCAGTACTTC. Protein product: CASGYSSGGYHYEQYF. The rearrangement uses TRBV12-5 and TRBJ2-7; perhaps TRBD1 as D (7 bases). Trimming cost V 4 bases and J 3 bases, with 19 bases left between them. The CDR3 is 16 residues long. Germline V CDR1 and CDR2: LGHNT, FRNRAP.